This T cell receptor (beta chain) was obtained from a study of human T cells and chemical hapten exposure (dated by TCRdb to 2020 to 2023). Some background on the complete study: For sensitization, 2% DPC in acetone was applied to a 2 cm by 2 cm area of upper inner arm skin. Throughout the roughly 25-week study period, patients were also given weekly therapeutic DPC doses on the scalp. Patch testing was done on the upper back using Finn chambers containing 0.01% DPC, and results were scored after 6 days according to International Contact Dermatitis Research Group standards. The mostly female patient cohort included alopecia areata with under or over 50% scalp involvement, alopecia totalis and alopecia universalis. Libraries were pooled for sequencing, and per-sample TCR yields varied mainly because of small differences in library volumes within the pool. Peripheral blood TCR repertoire changes were tracked in vivo in alopecia patients during primary and secondary sensitization to the hapten diphenylcyclopropenone (DPC). Blood samples were taken from patients before sensitization (week 0) and then at 2, 6 and about 24 weeks after DPC sensitization. Approximately 28 alopecia patients gave blood for TCR sequencing at one to four time points (pre-sensitization, 2, 6 and 24 weeks).

Sample time point, as interpreted from the label and publication: patch test 1, 2 weeks after DPC sensitization. Taken with the paper, the label for treatment or condition translates to: therapeutic diphenylcyclopropenone sensitization with weekly scalp DPC. Blood at each patch-test visit was drawn before the patch test was applied. Patients were considered eligible if aged 18 to 70, diagnosed with alopecia and deemed suitable for DPC therapy, and patients were excluded if pregnant. Total RNA was extracted from unfractionated whole blood collected in Tempus Blood RNA tubes. Libraries were prepared through RACE. Sequenced on a NextSeq 500. During library preparation, unique molecular identifiers were attached to individual cDNA molecules so that TCRs could be counted in a quantitative, reproducible way. From each blood RNA sample, both TCR alpha and TCR beta chains were sequenced. Under the source paper's analysis protocol: A median of around 100,000 TCRs per sample was observed, with a range of about 20,000 to 750,000. V, J and CDR3 annotation of the TCR reads was performed with the Decombinator software suite. Every sample was subsampled to the same number of TCRs (28,000) for the PS versus PT1 abundance plots. Expanded TCRs were defined as absent before sensitization and observed at least eight times at the 2-week time point. TCRdb reran the public reads through fastp at Q25 and MiXCR, keeping productive beta chains. Each entry merges the rows of one CDR3 protein and shows their most common DNA and genes. TCRdb's processing, not the study's, gives the V and J calls here. In all, the sample holds roughly 200,000 distinct CDR3 sequences, and around 22% of those were seen once. The ten largest clones represent over 6.5% of the sample.

The research as a whole found: After repeated subsampling, the strength of the expansion versus patch-test correlation and the threshold at which it became significant changed. Because all patients had alopecia, a presumed autoimmune disease, the immune response of the patients might differ from that of healthy individuals. Compared with pre-sensitization or healthy control sets, expanded TCRs formed significantly more large CDR3 similarity clusters, which is consistent with antigen-driven responses. DPC sensitization did not change the number of TCRs with a frequency above 1 in 1000, and there was no evidence of changes in global repertoire structure. The number of PT1 expanded TCRs positively correlated with patch test score, significant at thresholds 8, 16 and 32 but not 4.

This clonotype was seen more than once but under ten times. The antigen it binds to is not known. No base quality values were provided; no much bigger clone lies one nucleotide off. This receptor was identified in a woman aged 45-65 years with alopecia areata. Some clones in this sample may be carry-over from other donors' samples. The sequences come from whole blood, collected in connection with sensitization to the hapten diphenylcyclopropenone (DPC).

In nucleotide form, the sequence is TGTGCCAGCAGCTTTCGGAACTACGAGCAGTACTTC. This codes for CASSFRNYEQYF. Recombination linked TRBV7-2 to TRBJ2-7; no confident D gene assignment can be made. The CDR3 goes from the cysteine to the phenylalanine over 12 residues. The only DNA kept is the CDR3, 36 bases in frame from the first base. In the germline V gene, CDR1 corresponds to SGHTA and CDR2 to FQGNSA. Trimming at the junction amounts to 3 bases on V and 3 bases on J, and the germline ends lie 6 bases apart.